The entry below describes one T cell receptor beta chain. This entry belongs to a study of blood T cell repertoires in COVID-19. Original handling: Cell counts per sample came from amplifying reference gene primers. Sequencing used immunoSEQ multiplex PCR; TCRdb keeps in-frame clones, though not all of them. V and J calls and clone size are as listed in that table; D and trimming were resolved from the DNA. In the table there are fewer than 250,000 clones, around nine tenths of which are singletons. From germline, CDR1 is SGHRS and CDR2 YFSETQ. V was clipped by 4 bases and J by 11 bases; unmatched bases: 10. The CDR3 has 13 residues.

The TCR was taken from a man aged 25-45 years in a cohort exposed to, infected with or recovered from COVID-19 (not recorded which). The V and J genes are TRBV5-1 and TRBJ1-1; TRBD1 matches at 8 bases. Sequencing was done on a sample of PBMCs or T cells enriched from blood (not recorded which). DNA for the CDR3: TGCGCCAGCAGCGCGAACACCGGGGACAGGGCTTTCTTT. This gives the protein CASSANTGDRAFF.